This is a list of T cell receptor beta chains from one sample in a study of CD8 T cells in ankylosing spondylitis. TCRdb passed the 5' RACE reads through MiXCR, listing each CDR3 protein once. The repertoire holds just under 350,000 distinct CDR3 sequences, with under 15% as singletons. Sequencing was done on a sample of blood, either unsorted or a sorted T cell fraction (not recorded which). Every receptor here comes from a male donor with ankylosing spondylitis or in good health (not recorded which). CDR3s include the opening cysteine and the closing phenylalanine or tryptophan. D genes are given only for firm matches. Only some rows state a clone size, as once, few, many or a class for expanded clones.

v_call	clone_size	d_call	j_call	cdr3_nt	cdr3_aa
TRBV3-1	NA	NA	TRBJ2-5	TGTGCCAGCAGCCACCCCAGGGGAGAGACCCAGTACTTC	CASSHPRGETQYF
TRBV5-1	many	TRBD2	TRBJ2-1	TGCGCCAGCAGCCAGGGACTAGCGGTCTACAATGAGCAGTTCTTC	CASSQGLAVYNEQFF
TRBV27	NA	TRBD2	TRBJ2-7	TGTGCCAGCAGCTCGGGGACTAGCGGACCCTACGAGCAGTACTTC	CASSSGTSGPYEQYF
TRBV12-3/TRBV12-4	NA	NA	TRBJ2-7	TGTGCCAGCACTCTAGACAGTACGGGAGAGCAGTACTTC	CASTLDSTGEQYF
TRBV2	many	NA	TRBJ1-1	TGTGCCAGCAGTGAAAGTACTATCCCTGAAGCTTTCTTT	CASSESTIPEAFF
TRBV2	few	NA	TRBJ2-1	TGTGCCAGCAGTGAAGTGGCCGGAAACAATGAGCAGTTCTTC	CASSEVAGNNEQFF
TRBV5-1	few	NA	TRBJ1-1	TGCGCCAGCACTTATACAGGGAATACTGAAGCTTTCTTT	CASTYTGNTEAFF
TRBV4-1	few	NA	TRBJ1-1	TGCGCCAGCAGCCCAGAAAACCGAAAGGGGGCTTTCTTT	CASSPENRKGAFF
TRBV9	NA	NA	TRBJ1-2	TGTGCCAGCAGCGTAGAACACAGGGCTACCTACACCTTC	CASSVEHRATYTF
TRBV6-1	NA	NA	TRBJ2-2	TGTGCCAGCAGTAGGGGGGGAGCGACTACCGGGGAGCTGTTTTTT	CASSRGGATTGELFF
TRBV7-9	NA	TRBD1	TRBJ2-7	TGTGCCAGCAGCTCAGAAACAGGGGGCGAGCAGTACTTC	CASSSETGGEQYF
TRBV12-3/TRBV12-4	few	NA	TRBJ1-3	TGTGCCAGCAGTGGCGGACAGGGAAACACCATATATTTT	CASSGGQGNTIYF
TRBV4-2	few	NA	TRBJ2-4	TGTGCCAGCAGCCAAGATTCGGGTAATTCCATTCAGTACTTC	CASSQDSGNSIQYF
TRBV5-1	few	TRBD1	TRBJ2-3	TGCGCCAGCAGTGGACAGGACCGCACAGATACGCAGTATTTT	CASSGQDRTDTQYF
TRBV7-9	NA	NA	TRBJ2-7	TGTGCCAGCAGCTCCACCTCGGATTCCTACGAGCAGTACTTC	CASSSTSDSYEQYF
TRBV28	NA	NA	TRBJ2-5	TGTGCCAGCCAGGGGGAGACCCAGTACTTC	CASQGETQYF
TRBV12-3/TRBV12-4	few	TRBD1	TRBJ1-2	TGTGCCAGCAGACCCTCGACAGGGGATGGCTACACCTTC	CASRPSTGDGYTF
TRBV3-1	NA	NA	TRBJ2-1	TGTGCCAGCAGCCAAGCAATCCAGCTTGGGCAGTTCTTC	CASSQAIQLGQFF
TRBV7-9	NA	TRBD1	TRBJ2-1	TGTGCCAGCAGCTCGCGACAGGGAAGGAGGAATGAGCAGTTCTTC	CASSSRQGRRNEQFF
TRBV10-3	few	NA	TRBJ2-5	TGTGCCATCAGTGGCGATCCCCAAGAGACCCAGTACTTC	CAISGDPQETQYF
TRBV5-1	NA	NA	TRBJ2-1	TGCGCCAGCAGACAGAACTACAATGAGCAGTTCTTC	CASRQNYNEQFF
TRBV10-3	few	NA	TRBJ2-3	TGTGCCATCAGTGAGCAGTCCCCAGATACGCAGTATTTT	CAISEQSPDTQYF
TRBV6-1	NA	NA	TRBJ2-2	TGTGCCAGCAGTAGCGCAGGGGCAGTGGCCGGGGAGCTGTTTTTT	CASSSAGAVAGELFF
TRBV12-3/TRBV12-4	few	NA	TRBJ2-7	TGTGCCAGCAGTTTAGGGACAGCCTTTGACTCCTACGAGCAGTACTTC	CASSLGTAFDSYEQYF
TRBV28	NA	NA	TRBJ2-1	TGTGCCAGCACCCCAGGGCGCTGGGGTGAGCAGTTCTTC	CASTPGRWGEQFF
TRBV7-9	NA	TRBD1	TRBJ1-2	TGTGCCAGCACAGGGGGCCGGGCGAACTATGGCTACACCTTC	CASTGGRANYGYTF
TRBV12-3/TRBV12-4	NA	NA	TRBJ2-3	TGTGCCAGCAGTTTAGAGGGCAGGAGGACAGATACGCAGTATTTT	CASSLEGRRTDTQYF
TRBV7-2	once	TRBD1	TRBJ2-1	TGTGCCAGCAGCGAACAGGGGACCCAACGGAATGAGCAGTTCTTC	CASSEQGTQRNEQFF
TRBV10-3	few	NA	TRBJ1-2	TGTGCCATCAGTGAGGGGCAGATCTATGGCTACACCTTC	CAISEGQIYGYTF
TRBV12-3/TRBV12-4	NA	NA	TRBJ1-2	TGTGCCAGCAGATCGACAGGCCGCAGTAACTATGGCTACACCTTC	CASRSTGRSNYGYTF